Presented here are 3 T cell receptor beta chains from one specimen sequenced in a study of CD8 T cells in ankylosing spondylitis. From the 5' RACE reads, TCRdb called clonotypes with MiXCR, one entry per CDR3 protein. Among fewer than 180,000 distinct CDR3 sequences listed, under 45% were seen once. Source material: synovial fluid, either unsorted or a sorted T cell fraction (not recorded which). Receptors were obtained from a male donor with ankylosing spondylitis.

The chain links TRBV5-1 to TRBJ2-7; 10 bases match TRBD1. Germline V gene lookup returns CDR1 SGHRS and CDR2 YFSETQ. The CDR3 spans 16 residues. V gave up 2 bases and J gave up 3 bases; unmatched junction bases: 8. The DNA for the CDR3 is TGCGCCAGCAGCTTCCTGTCGGACAGGGGGTTCTACGAGCAGTACTTC. Protein sequence: CASSFLSDRGFYEQYF.

This clonotype was observed once. The CDR3 region has the DNA TGTGCCTGGAACCGGGACACCATCACAGATACGCAGTATTTT. Protein sequence: CAWNRDTITDTQYF. This chain joins TRBV30 and TRBJ2-3; D possibly corresponds to TRBD1 (6 bases). Germline values: CDR1 GTSNPN, CDR2 SVGIG (reference sequence). This CDR3 region has 14 residues. Trimming left V 4 bases short and J 2 bases short, with 13 bases between.

Turning to this clonotype: This may stem from a read error, because a much larger clone lies one nucleotide away. The rearrangement uses TRBV7-6 and TRBJ2-7; 8 bases are shared with TRBD1. V lost 8 bases, J lost 3 bases, and 9 bases stayed unmatched. The CDR3 covers 14 residues. CDR1 is SGHVS, CDR2 FNYEAQ, per germline. DNA of the CDR3: TGTGCCAGCGGCATTTGGACAGGGAGCTACGAGCAGTACTTC. As protein: CASGIWTGSYEQYF.